A selection of T cell receptor beta chains follows, all from one sample in a study of control samples from healthy donors and cancer patients. Assay: immunoSEQ multiplex PCR; the TCRdb copy retains only in-frame clones and omits some. The profile shows about 92,000 clones, almost 85% of them singletons. The material sequenced was blood. Every receptor here comes from a woman aged 55 to 70 in good health. Both conserved end residues are part of each CDR3. Each record gives: clone size, V gene, D gene, J gene, CDR3 DNA, CDR3 protein. A D gene is named only where the DNA matches it firmly. The listing skips clone size in some rows; elsewhere it reads once, few, many or a size class.

clone_size: -; v_call: TRBV19; d_call: -; j_call: TRBJ1-4; cdr3_nt: TGTGCCAGTAGTTCAGGGGCTGCAACTAATGAAAAACTGTTTTTT; cdr3_aa: CASSSGAATNEKLFF
clone_size: -; v_call: TRBV6-2/TRBV6-3; d_call: -; j_call: TRBJ1-1; cdr3_nt: TGTGCCAGCAGTTCCTACCTCACTGAAGCTTTCTTT; cdr3_aa: CASSSYLTEAFF
clone_size: -; v_call: TRBV6-2/TRBV6-3; d_call: -; j_call: TRBJ2-7; cdr3_nt: TGTGCCAGCAGTTGGGGAGGGACAAAGAACGAGCAGTACTTC; cdr3_aa: CASSWGGTKNEQYF
clone_size: -; v_call: TRBV9; d_call: TRBD2; j_call: TRBJ2-1; cdr3_nt: TGTGCCAGCAGCCCGTCGGGGGGGCACAATGAGCAGTTCTTC; cdr3_aa: CASSPSGGHNEQFF
clone_size: -; v_call: TRBV4-1; d_call: TRBD1; j_call: TRBJ2-3; cdr3_nt: TGCGCCAGCAGCCAAGAACACAGGGGCCCAGATACGCAGTATTTT; cdr3_aa: CASSQEHRGPDTQYF
clone_size: once; v_call: TRBV24-1; d_call: TRBD1; j_call: TRBJ2-3; cdr3_nt: TGTGCCACCAGTGACCCCGGACAGGGTATCACAGATACGCAGTATTTT; cdr3_aa: CATSDPGQGITDTQYF
clone_size: -; v_call: TRBV29-1; d_call: -; j_call: TRBJ2-3; cdr3_nt: TGCAGCTCCATCAGAAGCACAGATACGCAGTATTTT; cdr3_aa: CSSIRSTDTQYF
clone_size: -; v_call: TRBV6-5; d_call: -; j_call: TRBJ2-7; cdr3_nt: TGTGCCAGCAGTTACTCCTCCGGGACGGGGAACTACGAGCAGTACTTC; cdr3_aa: CASSYSSGTGNYEQYF
clone_size: -; v_call: TRBV18; d_call: TRBD2; j_call: TRBJ2-7; cdr3_nt: TGTGCCAGCTCACGAACACTAGCGGGAGCTTTCTCGTACGAGCAGTACTTC; cdr3_aa: CASSRTLAGAFSYEQYF
clone_size: -; v_call: TRBV2; d_call: -; j_call: TRBJ1-5; cdr3_nt: TGTGCCAGCAGTGGTGGCTCGTATAGCAATCAGCCCCAGCATTTT; cdr3_aa: CASSGGSYSNQPQHF
clone_size: -; v_call: TRBV5-6; d_call: -; j_call: TRBJ2-3; cdr3_nt: TGTGCCAGCAGCTTGATCGCGAGCACAGATACGCAGTATTTT; cdr3_aa: CASSLIASTDTQYF
clone_size: -; v_call: TRBV23-1; d_call: TRBD1; j_call: TRBJ2-7; cdr3_nt: TGCGCCAGCCCAGGGGGCAGGTACTTC; cdr3_aa: CASPGGRYF
clone_size: -; v_call: TRBV7-9; d_call: TRBD1; j_call: TRBJ1-2; cdr3_nt: TGTGCCAGCGTCGTAGGGACAGAACCCTTCTATGGCTACACCTTC; cdr3_aa: CASVVGTEPFYGYTF
clone_size: once; v_call: TRBV28; d_call: -; j_call: TRBJ1-6; cdr3_nt: TGTGCCAGCAGAGCACAGGGTTTGTCTTTAACATCACCCCTCCACTTT; cdr3_aa: CASRAQGLSLTSPLHF
clone_size: -; v_call: TRBV6-5; d_call: -; j_call: TRBJ1-1; cdr3_nt: TGTGCCAGCAGTTACTCGAAGCGGATTGGCACTGAAGCTTTCTTT; cdr3_aa: CASSYSKRIGTEAFF
clone_size: -; v_call: TRBV12-3/TRBV12-4; d_call: -; j_call: TRBJ1-5; cdr3_nt: TGTGCCAGCAGTCACCGGGGTAATCAGCCCCAGCATTTT; cdr3_aa: CASSHRGNQPQHF
clone_size: few; v_call: TRBV5-6; d_call: TRBD1; j_call: TRBJ2-1; cdr3_nt: TGTGCCAGCAGCCGACAGGGGGGGCACAATGAGCAGTTCTTC; cdr3_aa: CASSRQGGHNEQFF
clone_size: -; v_call: TRBV4-3; d_call: TRBD1; j_call: TRBJ2-1; cdr3_nt: TGCGCCAGCAGCCTGACGACAGGGTGGAATGAGCAGTTCTTC; cdr3_aa: CASSLTTGWNEQFF
clone_size: -; v_call: TRBV5-1; d_call: -; j_call: TRBJ1-4; cdr3_nt: TGCGCCAGCAGCTCGGACAGTTCTGATGAAAAACTGTTTTTT; cdr3_aa: CASSSDSSDEKLFF
clone_size: -; v_call: TRBV28; d_call: -; j_call: TRBJ1-4; cdr3_nt: TGTGCCAGCAGTTTATTCCCTTTGGGGGTGATGTTTTTT; cdr3_aa: CASSLFPLGVMFF
clone_size: -; v_call: TRBV27; d_call: -; j_call: TRBJ1-2; cdr3_nt: TGTGCCAGCAGTTTCCCCGGCAGGGCGGTCTATGGCTACACCTTC; cdr3_aa: CASSFPGRAVYGYTF
clone_size: -; v_call: TRBV6-5; d_call: -; j_call: TRBJ1-1; cdr3_nt: TGTGCCAGCACTCTCTCTAAGGGCACTGAAGCTTTCTTT; cdr3_aa: CASTLSKGTEAFF
clone_size: -; v_call: TRBV27; d_call: -; j_call: TRBJ1-6; cdr3_nt: TGTGCCAGCAGTTTAGGATCCGGACTTACCGTTTCACCCCTCCACTTT; cdr3_aa: CASSLGSGLTVSPLHF
clone_size: -; v_call: TRBV21-1; d_call: -; j_call: TRBJ2-3; cdr3_nt: TGTGCCAGCTCCATCAAAGAGGGACAGGGGGCCCTCAGCACAGATACGCAGTATTTT; cdr3_aa: CASSIKEGQGALSTDTQYF
clone_size: -; v_call: TRBV10-3; d_call: -; j_call: TRBJ1-5; cdr3_nt: TGTGCCATCAGTGAGAATAGCAATCAGCCCCAGCATTTT; cdr3_aa: CAISENSNQPQHF
clone_size: -; v_call: TRBV7-2; d_call: -; j_call: TRBJ1-1; cdr3_nt: TGTGCCAGCAGCTTACAGAATATGAACACTGAAGCTTTCTTT; cdr3_aa: CASSLQNMNTEAFF
clone_size: -; v_call: TRBV5-1; d_call: TRBD2; j_call: TRBJ2-1; cdr3_nt: TGCGCCAGCAGCTCCCGAGGACTAGCGGGAGGGAGCTCCTACAATGAGCAGTTCTTC; cdr3_aa: CASSSRGLAGGSSYNEQFF
clone_size: few; v_call: TRBV2; d_call: -; j_call: TRBJ2-7; cdr3_nt: TGTGCCAGCAGAAGAAACTACGAGCAGTACTTC; cdr3_aa: CASRRNYEQYF
clone_size: few; v_call: TRBV7-4; d_call: TRBD1; j_call: TRBJ1-3; cdr3_nt: TGTGCCAGCAGCTTTAGGGGGCACTCTGGAAACACCATATATTTT; cdr3_aa: CASSFRGHSGNTIYF
clone_size: -; v_call: TRBV11-1; d_call: -; j_call: TRBJ1-1; cdr3_nt: TGTGCCAGCAGCTTACAGGGGAACACTGAAGCTTTCTTT; cdr3_aa: CASSLQGNTEAFF
clone_size: medium-sized; v_call: TRBV9; d_call: TRBD2; j_call: TRBJ2-1; cdr3_nt: TGTGCCAGCAGCGTAACTAGCGGGGCAACCTACAATGAGCAGTTCTTC; cdr3_aa: CASSVTSGATYNEQFF
clone_size: -; v_call: TRBV5-4; d_call: -; j_call: TRBJ2-7; cdr3_nt: TGTGCCAGCAGCTTGGTAGCCTACGAGCAGTACTTC; cdr3_aa: CASSLVAYEQYF
clone_size: -; v_call: TRBV6-5; d_call: -; j_call: TRBJ2-7; cdr3_nt: TGTGCCAGCAGTTACAGAGCCAGGGACTACGAGCAGTACTTC; cdr3_aa: CASSYRARDYEQYF
clone_size: -; v_call: TRBV14; d_call: -; j_call: TRBJ1-1; cdr3_nt: TGTGCCAGCAGCCCACTCGGCAGGATGAACACTGAAGCTTTCTTT; cdr3_aa: CASSPLGRMNTEAFF
clone_size: few; v_call: TRBV7-9; d_call: -; j_call: TRBJ2-7; cdr3_nt: TGTGCCAGCAGCTTAGTCGCCTACGAGCAGTACTTC; cdr3_aa: CASSLVAYEQYF
clone_size: -; v_call: TRBV5-1; d_call: TRBD2; j_call: TRBJ2-2; cdr3_nt: TGCGCCAGCAGCTTGGTGGCGGGAGGGCCTACCGGGGAGCTGTTTTTT; cdr3_aa: CASSLVAGGPTGELFF
clone_size: few; v_call: TRBV6-8; d_call: TRBD1; j_call: TRBJ1-2; cdr3_nt: TGTGCCAGCAGTTCCACAGGGGGAGAGGCTAATAACTATGGCTACACCTTC; cdr3_aa: CASSSTGGEANNYGYTF
clone_size: few; v_call: TRBV5-4; d_call: -; j_call: TRBJ1-2; cdr3_nt: TGTGCCAGCAGCCGGCAGACGACAGTTGCCCATGGCTACACCTTC; cdr3_aa: CASSRQTTVAHGYTF
clone_size: -; v_call: TRBV6-2/TRBV6-3; d_call: -; j_call: TRBJ1-2; cdr3_nt: TGTGCCAGCAGTTACTCGGGCGTAGATGGCTACACCTTC; cdr3_aa: CASSYSGVDGYTF
clone_size: -; v_call: TRBV29-1; d_call: TRBD1; j_call: TRBJ2-3; cdr3_nt: TGCAGCGTGGGACAGGGAGCAGGAACAGATACGCAGTATTTT; cdr3_aa: CSVGQGAGTDTQYF